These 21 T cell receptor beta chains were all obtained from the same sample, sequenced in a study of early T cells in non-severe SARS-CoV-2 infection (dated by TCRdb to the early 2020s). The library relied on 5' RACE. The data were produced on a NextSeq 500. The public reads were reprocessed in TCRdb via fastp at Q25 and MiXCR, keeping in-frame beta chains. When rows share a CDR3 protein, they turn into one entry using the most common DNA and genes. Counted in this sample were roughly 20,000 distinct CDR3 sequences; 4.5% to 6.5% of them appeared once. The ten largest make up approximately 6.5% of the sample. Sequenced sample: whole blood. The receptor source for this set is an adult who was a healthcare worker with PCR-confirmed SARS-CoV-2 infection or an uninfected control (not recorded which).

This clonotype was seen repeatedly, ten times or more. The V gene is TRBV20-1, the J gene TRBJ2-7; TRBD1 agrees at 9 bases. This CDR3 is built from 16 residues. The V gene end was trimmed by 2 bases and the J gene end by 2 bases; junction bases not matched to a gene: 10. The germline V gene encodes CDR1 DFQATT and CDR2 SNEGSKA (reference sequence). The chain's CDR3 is CSARNGGTGSPYEQYF. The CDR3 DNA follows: TGCAGTGCTAGAAACGGGGGGACAGGGAGCCCCTACGAGCAGTACTTC.

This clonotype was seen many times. CDR3 in DNA: TGTGCCAGCAGCTTCCGGGACAGGTTTTATCAGCCCCAGCATTTT. It translates to CASSFRDRFYQPQHF. The chain recombines TRBV28 with TRBJ1-5; 8 nucleotides match TRBD1. The germline V gene has CDR1 MDHEN and CDR2 SYDVKM. The CDR3 consists of 15 residues. After removal of 6 bases from V and 5 bases from J, the junction contained 9 bases not matched to a gene.

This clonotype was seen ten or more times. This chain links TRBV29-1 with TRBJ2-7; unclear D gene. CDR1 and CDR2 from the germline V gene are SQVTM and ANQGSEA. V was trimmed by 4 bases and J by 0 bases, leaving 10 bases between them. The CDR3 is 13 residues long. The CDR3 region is CSVVLDHSYEQYF. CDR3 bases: TGCAGCGTTGTCTTGGACCACTCCTACGAGCAGTACTTC.

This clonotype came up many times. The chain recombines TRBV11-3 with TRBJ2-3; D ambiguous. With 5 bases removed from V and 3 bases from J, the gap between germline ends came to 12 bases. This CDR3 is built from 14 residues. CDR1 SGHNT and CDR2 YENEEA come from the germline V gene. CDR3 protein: CASSLRTATDTQYF. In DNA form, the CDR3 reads TGTGCCAGCAGCCTCAGGACGGCTACAGATACGCAGTATTTT.

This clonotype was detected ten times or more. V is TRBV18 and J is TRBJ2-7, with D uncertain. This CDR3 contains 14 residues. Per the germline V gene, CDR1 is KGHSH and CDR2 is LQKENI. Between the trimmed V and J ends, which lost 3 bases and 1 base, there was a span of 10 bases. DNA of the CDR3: TGTGCCAGCTCACCTGAGACAAATTCCTACGAGCAGTACTTC. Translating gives CASSPETNSYEQYF.

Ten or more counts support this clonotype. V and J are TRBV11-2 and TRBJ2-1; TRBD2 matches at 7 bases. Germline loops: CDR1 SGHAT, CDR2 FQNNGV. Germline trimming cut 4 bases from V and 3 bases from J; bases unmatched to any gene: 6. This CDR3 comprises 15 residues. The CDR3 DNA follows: TGTGCCAGCAGCTGGGCTAGCGGAAACTACAATGAGCAGTTCTTC. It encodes CASSWASGNYNEQFF.

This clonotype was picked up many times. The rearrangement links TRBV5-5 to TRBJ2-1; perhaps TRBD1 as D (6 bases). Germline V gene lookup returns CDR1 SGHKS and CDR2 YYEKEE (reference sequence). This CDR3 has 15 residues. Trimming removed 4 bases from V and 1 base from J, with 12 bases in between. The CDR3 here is CASSATGNSYNEQFF. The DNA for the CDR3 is TGTGCCAGCAGCGCAACAGGGAATTCCTACAATGAGCAGTTCTTC.

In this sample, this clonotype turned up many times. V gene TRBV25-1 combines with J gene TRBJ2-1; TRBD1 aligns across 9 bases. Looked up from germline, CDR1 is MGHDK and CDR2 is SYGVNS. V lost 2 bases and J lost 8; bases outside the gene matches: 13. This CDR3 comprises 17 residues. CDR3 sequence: CASSEGSATGGGDEQFF. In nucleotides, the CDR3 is TGTGCCAGCAGTGAAGGGTCGGCGACAGGGGGAGGAGATGAGCAGTTCTTC.

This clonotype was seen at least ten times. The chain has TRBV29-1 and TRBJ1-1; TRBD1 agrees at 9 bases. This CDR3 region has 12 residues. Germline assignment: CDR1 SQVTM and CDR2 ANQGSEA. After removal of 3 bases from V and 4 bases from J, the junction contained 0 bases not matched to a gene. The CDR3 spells CSVETGGTEAFF. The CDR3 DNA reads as TGCAGCGTTGAGACAGGGGGCACTGAAGCTTTCTTT.

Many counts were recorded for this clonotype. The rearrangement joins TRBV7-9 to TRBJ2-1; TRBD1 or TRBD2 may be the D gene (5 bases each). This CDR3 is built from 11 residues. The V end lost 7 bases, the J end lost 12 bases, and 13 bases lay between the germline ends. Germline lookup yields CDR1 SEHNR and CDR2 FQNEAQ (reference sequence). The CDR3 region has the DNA TGTGCCAGCACCACCGGGACCCCGCAGTTCTTC. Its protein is CASTTGTPQFF.

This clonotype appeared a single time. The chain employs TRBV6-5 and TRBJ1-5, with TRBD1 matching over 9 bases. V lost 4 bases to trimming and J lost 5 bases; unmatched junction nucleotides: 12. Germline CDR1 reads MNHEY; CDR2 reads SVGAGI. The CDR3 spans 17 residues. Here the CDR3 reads CASSLGTGLGEHQPQHF. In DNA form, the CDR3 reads TGTGCCAGCAGTTTAGGGACAGGGCTCGGGGAACATCAGCCCCAGCATTTT.

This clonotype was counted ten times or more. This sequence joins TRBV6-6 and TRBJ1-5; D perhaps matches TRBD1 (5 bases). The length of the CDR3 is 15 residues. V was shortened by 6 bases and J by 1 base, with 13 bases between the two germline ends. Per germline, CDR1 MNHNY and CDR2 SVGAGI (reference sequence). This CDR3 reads CASSRLDRSNQPQHF. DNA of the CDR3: TGTGCCAGCAGCCGACTCGACAGAAGCAATCAGCCCCAGCATTTT.

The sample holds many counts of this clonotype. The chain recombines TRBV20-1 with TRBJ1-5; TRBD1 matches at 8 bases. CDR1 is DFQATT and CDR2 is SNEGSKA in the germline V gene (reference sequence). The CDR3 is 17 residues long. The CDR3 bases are TGCGGAGTGCGTACATGGCAGGGGGCGATCAGCAATCAGCCCCAGCATTTT. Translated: CGVRTWQGAISNQPQHF.

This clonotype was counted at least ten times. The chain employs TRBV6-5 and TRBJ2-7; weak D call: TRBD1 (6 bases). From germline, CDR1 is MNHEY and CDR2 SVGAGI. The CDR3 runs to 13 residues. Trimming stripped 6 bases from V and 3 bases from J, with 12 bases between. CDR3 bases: TGTGCCAGCAGCCGGACAGTTCACTACGAGCAGTACTTC. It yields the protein CASSRTVHYEQYF.

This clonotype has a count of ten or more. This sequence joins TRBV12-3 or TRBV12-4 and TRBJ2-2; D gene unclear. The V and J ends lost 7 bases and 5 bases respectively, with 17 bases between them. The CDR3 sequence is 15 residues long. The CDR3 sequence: CASTTGLDGTGELFF. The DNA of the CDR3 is TGTGCCAGCACTACGGGTCTAGATGGGACCGGGGAGCTGTTTTTT.

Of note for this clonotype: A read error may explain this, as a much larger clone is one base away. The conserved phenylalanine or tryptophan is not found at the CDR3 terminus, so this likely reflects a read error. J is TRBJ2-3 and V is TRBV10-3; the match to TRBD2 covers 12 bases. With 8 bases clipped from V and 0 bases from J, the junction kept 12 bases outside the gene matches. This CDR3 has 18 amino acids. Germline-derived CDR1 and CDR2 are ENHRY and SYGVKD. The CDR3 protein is CAIGQADGLAGSTDTQYL. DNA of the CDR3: TGTGCCATCGGGCAGGCCGACGGACTAGCGGGAAGCACAGATACGCAGTATTTG.

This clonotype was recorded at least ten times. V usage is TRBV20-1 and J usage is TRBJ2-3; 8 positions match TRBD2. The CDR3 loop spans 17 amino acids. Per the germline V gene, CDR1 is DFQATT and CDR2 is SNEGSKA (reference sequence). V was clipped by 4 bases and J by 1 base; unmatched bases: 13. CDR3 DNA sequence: TGCAGTGCTAAGTCGCGGGATTCGGGAGGGGGCACAGATACGCAGTATTTT. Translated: CSAKSRDSGGGTDTQYF.

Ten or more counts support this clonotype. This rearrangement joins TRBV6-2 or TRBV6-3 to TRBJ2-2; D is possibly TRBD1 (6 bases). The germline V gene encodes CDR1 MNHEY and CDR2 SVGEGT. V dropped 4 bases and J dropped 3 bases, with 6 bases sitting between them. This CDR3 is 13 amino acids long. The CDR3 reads CASSSGDTGELFF. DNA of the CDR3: TGTGCCAGCAGTTCAGGGGACACCGGGGAGCTGTTTTTT.

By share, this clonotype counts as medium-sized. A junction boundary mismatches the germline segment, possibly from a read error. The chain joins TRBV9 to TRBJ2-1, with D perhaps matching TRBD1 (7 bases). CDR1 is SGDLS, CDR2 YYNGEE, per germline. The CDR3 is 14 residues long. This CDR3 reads CASSPGGPYIEQFF. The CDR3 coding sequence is TGTGCCAGCAGCCCAGGGGGGCCATACATTGAGCAGTTCTTC.

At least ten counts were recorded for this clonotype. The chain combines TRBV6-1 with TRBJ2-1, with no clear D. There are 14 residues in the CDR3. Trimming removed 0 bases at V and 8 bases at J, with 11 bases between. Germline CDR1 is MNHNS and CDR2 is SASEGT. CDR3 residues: CASSEALGPHEQFF. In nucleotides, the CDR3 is TGTGCCAGCAGTGAAGCGCTAGGGCCCCATGAGCAGTTCTTC.

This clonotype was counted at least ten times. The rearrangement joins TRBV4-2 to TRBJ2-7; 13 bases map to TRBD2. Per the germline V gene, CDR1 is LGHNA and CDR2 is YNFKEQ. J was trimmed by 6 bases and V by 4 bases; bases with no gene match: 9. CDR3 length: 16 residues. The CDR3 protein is CASSLRLAGGTSEQYF. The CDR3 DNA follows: TGTGCCAGCAGCCTCCGACTAGCGGGAGGTACATCCGAGCAGTACTTC.